These 29 T cell receptor beta chains share one sample of origin, sequenced in a study of blood T cell repertoires in COVID-19. Repertoires were generated with immunoSEQ multiplex PCR, while TCRdb's copy carries only in-frame clones and drops some. Among about 440,000 clones listed, roughly 91% were seen once. The source material was PBMCs or T cells enriched from blood (not recorded which). Receptor source: a man younger than 35 who had recovered from COVID-19.

This chain links TRBV11-3 with TRBJ1-1, with D possibly matching TRBD1 (6 bases). The CDR3 has 13 amino acids. V was trimmed by 5 bases and J by 4 bases, leaving 11 bases between them. Per germline, CDR1 SGHNT and CDR2 YENEEA. CDR3 sequence reads: CASSARTATEAFF. The CDR3 region has the DNA TGTGCCAGCAGCGCACGGACAGCCACTGAAGCTTTCTTT.

The chain couples TRBV4-2 to TRBJ1-2, with D tentatively TRBD1 (6 bases). The germline gives CDR1 LGHNA, CDR2 YNFKEQ. The CDR3 length is 15 residues. V lost 1 base and J lost 3, with 12 bases in between. Here the CDR3 reads CASSQGTAADYGYTF. CDR3 DNA sequence: TGTGCCAGCAGCCAAGGGACAGCTGCTGACTATGGCTACACCTTC.

The chain has TRBV28 and TRBJ1-1; TRBD1 matches at 7 bases. This CDR3 region has 14 residues. CDR1 MDHEN and CDR2 SYDVKM come from the germline V gene. Trimming removed 4 bases from V and 3 bases from J; junction bases left unmatched: 5. CDR3 sequence reads: CASSSPGQYTEAFF. The CDR3, as DNA: TGTGCCAGCAGTTCTCCGGGACAGTACACTGAAGCTTTCTTT.

The chain has TRBV7-9 and TRBJ1-1; 7 positions match TRBD1. This CDR3 comprises 14 residues. Germline CDR1 and CDR2: SEHNR and FQNEAQ (reference sequence). V shed 6 bases and J 0 bases; nucleotides not matched to a gene: 4. In nucleotides, the CDR3 is TGTGCCAGCAGTGCACAGGGGCTGAACACTGAAGCTTTCTTT. Protein product: CASSAQGLNTEAFF. The whole variable domain, filled in from reference TRBV7-9 and TRBJ1-1, reads DTGVSQNPRHKITKRGQNVTFRCDPISEHNRLYWYRQTLGQGPEFLTYFQNEAQLEKSRLLSDRFSAERPKGSFSTLEIQRTEQGDSAMYLCASSAQGLNTEAFFGQGTRLTVV.

This clone was picked up one time. The rearrangement links TRBV7-9 to TRBJ1-6; possibly TRBD1 for D (6 bases). The V end was cut by 5 bases, the J end by 3 bases, with 8 bases between. From germline, CDR1 is SEHNR and CDR2 FQNEAQ (reference sequence). This CDR3 has 14 residues. CDR3: CASSQDSYNSPLHF. Written as DNA, the CDR3 is TGTGCCAGCAGCCAGGACAGCTATAATTCACCCCTCCACTTT.

This chain links TRBV6-5 with TRBJ1-2; no clear D gene. The CDR3 is 13 residues long. Per germline, CDR1 MNHEY and CDR2 SVGAGI. The V end lost 7 bases, the J end lost 6 bases, and 15 bases lay between the germline ends. The DNA of the CDR3 is TGTGCCAGCACCGTCAGGTCAACGGATGGCTACACCTTC. This codes for CASTVRSTDGYTF.

V and J are TRBV12-3 or TRBV12-4 and TRBJ2-7; D unclear. V was pared by 3 bases and J by 5 bases, with 5 bases between. The CDR3 covers 11 residues. The CDR3 spells CASSFGDEQYF. Here the CDR3 DNA reads TGTGCCAGCAGTTTCGGTGACGAGCAGTACTTC.

The V call is TRBV5-4, the J call TRBJ2-1; 14 nucleotides agree with TRBD2. Germline V gene sequence: CDR1 SGHNT, CDR2 YYREEE (reference sequence). J gave up 8 bases and V 4 bases, and 5 bases lay outside the gene matches. The CDR3 is made up of 15 amino acids. The CDR3 DNA reads TGTGCCAGCAGCCACGGGACTAGCGGGAGCTATGAGCAGTTCTTC. Protein sequence: CASSHGTSGSYEQFF.

CDR3 loop: CASSEAPPPQQYF. CDR3 DNA sequence: TGTGCCAGCAGTGAGGCTCCTCCGCCCCAGCAGTACTTC. The genes are TRBV2 and TRBJ2-7; D is undetermined. This CDR3 is built from 13 residues. CDR1 is SNHLY, CDR2 FYNNEI, per germline. Trimming removed 3 bases at V and 8 bases at J, with 14 bases between.

The genes are TRBV20-1 and TRBJ1-2; D is perhaps TRBD1 (6 bases). The CDR3 is 11 residues long. Trimming took 7 bases from V and 5 from J, leaving 11 bases between them. The V gene's germline CDR1 is DFQATT and CDR2 SNEGSKA (reference sequence). The CDR3 reads CSDGGAYGYTF. CDR3 coding DNA: TGCAGTGATGGGGGGGCATATGGCTACACCTTC.

The rearrangement links TRBV6-5 to TRBJ2-7, with TRBD2 matching 7 bases. CDR1 is MNHEY and CDR2 is SVGAGI in the germline V gene. V lost 5 bases to trimming and J lost 6 bases; unmatched junction nucleotides: 13. The CDR3 is 15 amino acids. The CDR3 sequence is CASSPLGGSYSEQYF. CDR3 DNA sequence: TGTGCCAGCAGTCCGCTGGGCGGGAGTTATTCCGAGCAGTACTTC.

The rearrangement uses TRBV2 and TRBJ1-6; 7 nucleotides match TRBD1. After removal of 6 bases from V and 13 bases from J, the junction contained 6 bases not matched to a gene. From germline, CDR1 is SNHLY and CDR2 FYNNEI. The CDR3 is 12 amino acids. The CDR3 DNA reads TGTGCCAGCAGGGGGTTCAGGGGGCCCCTCCACTTT. It codes for CASRGFRGPLHF. The full variable domain, rest sourced from reference TRBV2 and TRBJ1-6, is EPEVTQTPSHQVTQMGQEVILRCVPISNHLYFYWYRQILGQKVEFLVSFYNNEISEKSEIFDDQFSVERPDGSNFTLKIRSTKLEDSAMYFCASRGFRGPLHFGNGTRLTVT.

The rearrangement uses TRBV21-1 and TRBJ2-7; the DNA was not compared with TRBD1, the D call given in the table. TRBV21-1 is a documented pseudogene. The CDR3 contains 15 residues. CDR3 nucleotide sequence: TGTGCCAGCCATAAGGACAGTAAGGTTGGGCGCGAGCAGTACTTC. Amino acid sequence: CASHKDSKVGREQYF.

This clone was recorded once. This sequence joins TRBV6-6 and TRBJ1-4; 7 bases fit TRBD1. The CDR3 runs to 14 residues. Germline CDR1 and CDR2: MNHNY and SVGAGI (reference sequence). V was pared by 6 bases and J by 6 bases, with 7 bases of the junction left unmatched. In nucleotides, the CDR3 is TGTGCCAGCAGCCGGGACAGCCGTTATGAAAAACTGTTTTTT. It translates to CASSRDSRYEKLFF.

J is TRBJ2-2 and V is TRBV5-8; 8 nucleotides align to TRBD1. In germline, CDR1 is SGHTS, CDR2 YDEGEE. V dropped 5 bases and J dropped 4; count of bases not matched to a gene: 7. CDR3 length equals 15 residues. The CDR3 protein is CASRKQGAPTGELFF. DNA of the CDR3: TGTGCCAGCAGGAAGCAGGGGGCGCCCACCGGGGAGCTGTTTTTT.

The chain has TRBV6-5 and TRBJ1-2, with TRBD1 matching over 8 bases. V was pared by 6 bases and J by 0 bases, with 3 bases of the junction left unmatched. The CDR3 consists of 14 residues. The germline gives CDR1 MNHEY, CDR2 SVGAGI. CDR3 nucleotides: TGTGCCAGCAGCAGACAGGGGACTAACTATGGCTACACCTTC. Its translation: CASSRQGTNYGYTF.

This chain connects TRBV19 to TRBJ1-1, with TRBD1 matching over 9 bases. The CDR3 is 14 amino acids. In germline, CDR1 is LNHDA, CDR2 SQIVND (reference sequence). J was trimmed by 4 bases and V by 6 bases; bases with no gene match: 6. CDR3 DNA: TGTGCCAGTAGCTTGACAGGGGGGGGCACTGAAGCTTTCTTT. Encoded protein: CASSLTGGGTEAFF.

The V gene is TRBV4-1, the J gene TRBJ1-3; TRBD1 matches at 9 bases. This CDR3 spans 16 amino acids. V shed 4 bases, J shed 4 bases, and the junction held 8 bases outside the gene matches. Germline V CDR1 and CDR2: MGHRA, YSYEKL. The DNA of the CDR3 is TGCGCCAGCAGCCGTGAGGACAGGGGCTACGGAAACACCATATATTTT. Amino acid sequence: CASSREDRGYGNTIYF.

The DNA of the CDR3 is TGCGCCAGCAGCCCCGGGACTAGCGCCTCCTACAATGAGCAGTTCTTC. Translation gives CASSPGTSASYNEQFF. The chain couples TRBV5-1 to TRBJ2-1; TRBD2 matches 10 bases. V shed 4 bases, J shed 0 bases, and the junction held 4 bases outside the gene matches. CDR3 length equals 16 residues. Germline CDR1 reads SGHRS; CDR2 reads YFSETQ.

The chain is built from TRBV14 and TRBJ2-2; 9 nucleotides agree with TRBD2. J lost 4 bases, V lost 2 bases, and 8 bases had no gene match. The CDR3 has 17 residues. Looked up from germline, CDR1 is SGHDN and CDR2 is FVKESK. CDR3: CASSQFRLAGRTGELFF. CDR3 bases: TGTGCCAGCAGCCAATTCCGGCTAGCGGGACGCACCGGGGAGCTGTTTTTT.

This clone appeared a few times. The rearrangement joins TRBV4-2 to TRBJ1-1; TRBD1 might be the D (6 bases). The germline gives CDR1 LGHNA, CDR2 YNFKEQ. The CDR3 covers 15 residues. V was cut by 1 base and J by 6 bases, with 15 bases left in between. The CDR3 DNA reads as TGTGCCAGCAGCCAAGGGGACACCTTTGGTCCTGAAGCTTTCTTT. Translation: CASSQGDTFGPEAFF.

The chain couples TRBV4-1 to TRBJ1-4; 11 bases agree with TRBD1. From germline, CDR1 is MGHRA and CDR2 YSYEKL. V was pared by 3 bases and J by 8 bases, with 2 bases of the junction left unmatched. The CDR3 is 14 amino acids. The CDR3 coding sequence is TGCGCCAGCAGCCAGCGGACAGGGGGCGAAAAACTGTTTTTT. It is translated as CASSQRTGGEKLFF.

The chain uses TRBV2 and TRBJ2-7; 8 bases line up with TRBD1. With 7 bases clipped from V and 5 bases from J, the junction kept 10 bases outside the gene matches. The CDR3 contains 14 residues. Germline V gene lookup returns CDR1 SNHLY and CDR2 FYNNEI. CDR3 DNA: TGTGCCAGCATACTTGTCCAGGGGGCCCACGAGCAGTACTTC. Protein: CASILVQGAHEQYF.

This clone has a handful of counts. The chain links TRBV13 to TRBJ1-2; D uncertain. V lost 5 bases, J lost 6 bases, and 10 bases lay in between. CDR3 length: 12 amino acids. Germline V gene sequence: CDR1 PRHDT, CDR2 FYEKMQ (reference sequence). The chain's CDR3 is CASSPGYNGYTF. DNA for the CDR3: TGTGCCAGCAGCCCAGGATACAATGGCTACACCTTC. Full variable domain (rest looked up from reference TRBV13 and TRBJ1-2): AAGVIQSPRHLIKEKRETATLKCYPIPRHDTVYWYQQGPGQDPQFLISFYEKMQSDKGSIPDRFSAQQFSDYHSELNMSSLELGDSALYFCASSPGYNGYTFGSGTRLTVV.

V usage is TRBV7-9 and J usage is TRBJ1-1, with no clear D. The V end was cut by 5 bases, the J end by 3 bases, with 16 bases between. CDR3 length: 15 amino acids. Germline V gene sequence: CDR1 SEHNR, CDR2 FQNEAQ (reference sequence). The DNA of the CDR3 is TGTGCCAGCAGCCGGAGTGAGGAGCTTGACACTGAAGCTTTCTTT. This sequence encodes CASSRSEELDTEAFF.

In this sample, this clone turned up a few times. The rearrangement joins TRBV2 to TRBJ1-2; D uncertain. Germline CDR1 reads SNHLY; CDR2 reads FYNNEI. V lost 1 base and J lost 7, with 10 bases in between. The CDR3 extends over 13 amino acids. CDR3 coding DNA: TGTGCCAGCAGTGAAGGGTCGGTTCTTGGCTACACCTTC. Its protein product is CASSEGSVLGYTF.

The CDR3: CASSPMGRNDEQYF. CDR3 DNA sequence: TGTGCCAGCAGCCCTATGGGGAGGAACGACGAGCAGTACTTC. V is TRBV9 and J is TRBJ2-7, with D possibly TRBD2 on 6 matching bases. CDR1 is SGDLS and CDR2 is YYNGEE in the germline V gene. With 4 bases removed from V and 5 bases from J, the gap between germline ends came to 16 bases. There are 14 residues in the CDR3.

The CDR3 nucleotides read TGCGCCAGCAGCTTGAATAAGGGGACTGAGAACACTGAAGCTTTCTTT. Translated, it gives CASSLNKGTENTEAFF. This chain connects TRBV5-1 to TRBJ1-1, with a weak D call TRBD1 (5 bases). CDR1 and CDR2 (germline): SGHRS, YFSETQ. The V gene lost 1 base and the J gene lost 1 base, with 14 bases spanning the gap. The length of the CDR3 is 16 residues.

Only a few counts were recorded for this clone. The chain employs TRBV27 and TRBJ2-7, with D uncertain. The CDR3 length is 13 residues. V was clipped by 4 bases and J by 4 bases, with 11 bases between them. The germline V gene has CDR1 MNHEY and CDR2 SMNVEV (reference sequence). For the CDR3, the DNA is TGTGCCAGCAGTTGGAGCTTGGATTACGAGCAGTACTTC. Translating it yields CASSWSLDYEQYF.